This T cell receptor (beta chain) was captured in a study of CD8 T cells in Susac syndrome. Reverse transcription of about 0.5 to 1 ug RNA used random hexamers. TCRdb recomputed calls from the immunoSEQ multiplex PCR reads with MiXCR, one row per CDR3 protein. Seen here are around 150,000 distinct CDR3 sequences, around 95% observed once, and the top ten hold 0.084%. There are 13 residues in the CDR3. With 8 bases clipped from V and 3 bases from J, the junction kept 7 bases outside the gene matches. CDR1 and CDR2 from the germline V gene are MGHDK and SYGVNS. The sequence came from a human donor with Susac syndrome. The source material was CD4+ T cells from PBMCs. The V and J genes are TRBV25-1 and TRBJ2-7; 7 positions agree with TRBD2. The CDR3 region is CASVGLVSYEQYF. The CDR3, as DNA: TGTGCCAGCGTCGGACTAGTTAGCTACGAGCAGTACTTC.